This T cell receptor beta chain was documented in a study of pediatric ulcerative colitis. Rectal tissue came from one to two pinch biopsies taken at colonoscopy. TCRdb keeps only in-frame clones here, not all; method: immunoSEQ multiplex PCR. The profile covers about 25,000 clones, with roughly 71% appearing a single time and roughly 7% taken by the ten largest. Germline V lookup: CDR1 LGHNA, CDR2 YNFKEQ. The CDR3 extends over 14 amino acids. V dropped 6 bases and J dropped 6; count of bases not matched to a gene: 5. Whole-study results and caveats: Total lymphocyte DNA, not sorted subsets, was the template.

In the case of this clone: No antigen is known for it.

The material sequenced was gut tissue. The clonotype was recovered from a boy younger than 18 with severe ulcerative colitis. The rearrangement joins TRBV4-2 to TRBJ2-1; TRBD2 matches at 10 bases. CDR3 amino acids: CASSLASGSNEQFF. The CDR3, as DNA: TGTGCCAGCAGTTTGGCTAGCGGGAGCAATGAGCAGTTCTTC.